This entry lists 27 T cell receptor beta chains sequenced from one sample in a study of T cells in Graves' hyperthyroidism and ophthalmopathy. Amplification targeted TCR beta CDR3 regions from RNA transcripts. When the TCR CDR3 underwent first-round RT-PCR, the HTBI primer set was used. From the multiplex PCR reads, TCRdb called clonotypes with MiXCR, one entry per CDR3 protein. The sample contains fewer than 550,000 distinct CDR3 sequences, 15% to 18% of which appear only once. Sequencing input: blood. Source of these receptors: a woman under 30 with Graves' hyperthyroidism.

This clonotype was recorded at least ten times. The CDR3 nucleotides are TGTGCCAGCACCGGGGGGACGGAGAATTCACCCCTCCACTTT. This encodes CASTGGTENSPLHF. The V call is TRBV12-3 or TRBV12-4, the J call TRBJ1-6; weak D call: TRBD1 (5 bases). The CDR3 has 14 residues. V lost 7 bases and J lost 7, with 14 bases in between.

This clonotype was seen repeatedly, ten times or more. The V and J genes are TRBV19 and TRBJ1-1; D perhaps matches TRBD1 (6 bases). Trimming cost V 5 bases and J 4 bases, with 11 bases left between them. This CDR3 has 13 residues. CDR1 and CDR2 from the germline V gene are LNHDA and SQIVND (reference sequence). CDR3 sequence (DNA): TGTGCCAGTAGTGTGGACAGTATCACTGAAGCTTTCTTT. It yields the protein CASSVDSITEAFF.

This clonotype was seen only a few times. The chain links TRBV27 to TRBJ2-2; the D call may be TRBD1 or TRBD2 (6 bases each). Germline lookup yields CDR1 MNHEY and CDR2 SMNVEV (reference sequence). The V and J ends lost 1 base and 4 bases respectively, with 10 bases between them. The CDR3 is 15 residues long. The chain's CDR3 is CASSLWGAGTGELFF. DNA for the CDR3: TGTGCCAGCAGTTTATGGGGGGCGGGCACCGGGGAGCTGTTTTTT.

This clonotype has at least ten counts. The chain is built from TRBV20-1 and TRBJ2-5, with D uncertain. The germline gives CDR1 DFQATT, CDR2 SNEGSKA (reference sequence). The V end lost 6 bases, the J end lost 2 bases, and 10 bases lay between the germline ends. CDR3 length: 12 residues. CDR3 DNA sequence: TGCAGTGCCTCCGCGGTACAAGAGACCCAGTACTTC. The encoded protein is CSASAVQETQYF.

This clonotype was recorded at least ten times. V gene TRBV6-2 or TRBV6-3 combines with J gene TRBJ2-7; D unclear. CDR3 size: 12 residues. CDR1 is MNHEY and CDR2 is SVGEGT in the germline V gene. V was cut by 5 bases and J by 8 bases, with 13 bases left in between. The CDR3 sequence is CASSPSSRQQYF. The CDR3 coding sequence is TGTGCCAGCAGTCCCTCATCGCGGCAGCAGTACTTC.

This clonotype turned up a few times. The V call is TRBV2, the J call TRBJ2-5; 12 bases map to TRBD2. The CDR3 totals 13 residues. V lost 9 bases and J lost 5; bases outside the gene matches: 4. Germline V gene sequence: CDR1 SNHLY, CDR2 FYNNEI. For the CDR3, the DNA is TGTGCCAGGACTAGCGGGAGTTCTGAGACCCAGTACTTC. Its translation: CARTSGSSETQYF. Full variable domain (rest looked up from reference TRBV2 and TRBJ2-5): EPEVTQTPSHQVTQMGQEVILRCVPISNHLYFYWYRQILGQKVEFLVSFYNNEISEKSEIFDDQFSVERPDGSNFTLKIRSTKLEDSAMYFCARTSGSSETQYFGPGTRLLVL.

This clonotype was seen more than once but under ten times. The CDR3 reads CASSFRSDYGYTF. CDR3 DNA sequence: TGTGCCAGCAGTTTTAGGTCGGACTATGGCTACACCTTC. The rearrangement links TRBV12-3 or TRBV12-4 to TRBJ1-2; D gene unclear. Trimming pared 3 bases from V and 3 bases from J, leaving 8 bases between. CDR3 length equals 13 residues.

The CDR3: CASSWDRYEQYF. CDR3 bases: TGTGCCAGTAGTTGGGACAGGTACGAGCAGTACTTC. J is TRBJ2-7 and V is TRBV19, with 8 bases lining up with TRBD1. CDR1 and CDR2 from the germline V gene are LNHDA and SQIVND (reference sequence). The CDR3 length is 12 residues. With 5 bases clipped from V and 4 bases from J, the junction kept 1 base outside the gene matches.

This clonotype has at least ten counts. The chain has TRBV6-1 and TRBJ1-1; the D is unclear. The CDR3 is 15 residues long. Germline V gene lookup returns CDR1 MNHNS and CDR2 SASEGT. V lost 2 bases and J 0 bases, leaving 10 bases between the germline ends. In nucleotides, the CDR3 is TGTGCCAGCAGTGAACTTACAGTTATGAACACTGAAGCTTTCTTT. As protein: CASSELTVMNTEAFF.

This clonotype was seen repeatedly, ten times or more. The gene calls are TRBV7-9 and TRBJ2-1; D not certain. Trimming took off 3 bases at V and 7 bases at J, with 4 bases between the two ends. The V gene's germline CDR1 is SEHNR and CDR2 FQNEAQ (reference sequence). CDR3 length equals 11 residues. The CDR3 reads CASSFGNEQFF. The CDR3 DNA sequence: TGTGCCAGCAGCTTTGGTAATGAGCAGTTCTTC. The entire variable domain, with the rest obtained from reference TRBV7-9 and TRBJ2-1, is as follows: DTGVSQNPRHKITKRGQNVTFRCDPISEHNRLYWYRQTLGQGPEFLTYFQNEAQLEKSRLLSDRFSAERPKGSFSTLEIQRTEQGDSAMYLCASSFGNEQFFGPGTRLTVL.

The chain has TRBV20-1 and TRBJ2-7; 10 bases fit TRBD1. CDR1 and CDR2 from the germline V gene are DFQATT and SNEGSKA (reference sequence). The junction had 6 bases not matched to a gene; V was cut back by 7 bases and J by 3 bases. This CDR3 comprises 13 residues. The CDR3 spells CSGSRDRGYEQYF. CDR3 nucleotides: TGCAGTGGGAGCCGGGACAGGGGCTACGAGCAGTACTTC.

This clonotype was observed a single time. The chain employs TRBV10-3 and TRBJ2-1, with 9 bases matching TRBD2. The V gene end was trimmed by 4 bases and the J gene end by 6 bases; junction bases not matched to a gene: 10. From germline, CDR1 is ENHRY and CDR2 SYGVKD. The CDR3 sequence is 16 residues long. CDR3 in amino acids: CAISAARSGGSNEQFF. CDR3 bases: TGTGCCATCAGTGCCGCACGTAGCGGGGGTTCCAATGAGCAGTTCTTC.

This clonotype was found a few times. The chain links TRBV20-1 to TRBJ2-1, with 10 bases identical to TRBD2. Germline-derived CDR1 and CDR2 are DFQATT and SNEGSKA (reference sequence). J lost 6 bases, V lost 6 bases, and 8 bases had no gene match. The CDR3 extends over 14 amino acids. The CDR3 loop reads CSARAGGPRNEQFF. The CDR3 coding sequence is TGCAGTGCGCGAGCGGGGGGGCCTCGCAATGAGCAGTTCTTC.

The sample holds many counts of this clonotype. The V and J genes are TRBV18 and TRBJ1-4; no reliable D call. Trimming removed 2 bases at V and 8 bases at J, with 12 bases between. From germline, CDR1 is KGHSH and CDR2 LQKENI. The CDR3 is 14 amino acids. The CDR3 DNA follows: TGTGCCAGCTCACCAGGGGAGGTTGGAGAAAAACTGTTTTTT. Amino acids: CASSPGEVGEKLFF.

This clonotype was seen a handful of times. This sequence joins TRBV11-2 and TRBJ1-1; D uncertain. CDR3 length: 14 amino acids. The germline V gene encodes CDR1 SGHAT and CDR2 FQNNGV. Trimming cost V 5 bases and J 4 bases, with 14 bases left between them. CDR3 nucleotide sequence: TGTGCCAGCAGCCCAAAAGGGCCATTCACTGAAGCTTTCTTT. Protein: CASSPKGPFTEAFF.

This clonotype was counted a few times. The chain links TRBV29-1 to TRBJ2-3, with a weak D call TRBD2 (6 bases). V dropped 3 bases and J dropped 4 bases, with 14 bases sitting between them. Germline lookup yields CDR1 SQVTM and CDR2 ANQGSEA. This CDR3 spans 14 amino acids. The CDR3 is CSVEGGREADTQYF. The CDR3 region has the DNA TGCAGCGTTGAGGGAGGTAGGGAGGCAGATACGCAGTATTTT.

The table lists this clonotype with a few counts. The chain couples TRBV19 to TRBJ1-1, with 9 bases identical to TRBD1. Germline CDR1 LNHDA, CDR2 SQIVND (reference sequence). The length of the CDR3 is 17 residues. Trimming cost V 3 bases and J 4 bases; bases outside gene matches: 12. The CDR3 loop reads CASSIGQGQRTGTEAFF. DNA for the CDR3: TGTGCCAGTAGTATTGGACAGGGGCAAAGGACGGGCACTGAAGCTTTCTTT.

The table lists this clonotype with a few counts. The chain joins TRBV13 to TRBJ2-2; TRBD2 might be the D (7 bases). The germline gives CDR1 PRHDT, CDR2 FYEKMQ (reference sequence). With 3 bases removed from V and 0 bases from J, the gap between germline ends came to 17 bases. CDR3 length: 18 amino acids. This chain's CDR3 is CASSFGTGGTANTGELFF. As DNA, the CDR3 is TGTGCCAGCAGCTTCGGTACGGGGGGCACCGCGAACACCGGGGAGCTGTTTTTT. The entire variable domain, with the rest obtained from reference TRBV13 and TRBJ2-2, is as follows: AAGVIQSPRHLIKEKRETATLKCYPIPRHDTVYWYQQGPGQDPQFLISFYEKMQSDKGSIPDRFSAQQFSDYHSELNMSSLELGDSALYFCASSFGTGGTANTGELFFGEGSRLTVL.

The rearrangement links TRBV6-2 or TRBV6-3 to TRBJ1-4, with 8 bases matching TRBD1. CDR3 size: 17 residues. Trimming removed 5 bases from V and 6 bases from J; junction bases left unmatched: 14. CDR1 is MNHEY, CDR2 SVGEGT, per germline. CDR3 protein: CASSPSTGDAKHEKLFF. Here the CDR3 DNA reads TGTGCCAGCAGTCCGTCGACAGGGGACGCCAAACATGAAAAACTGTTTTTT.

The chain is built from TRBV29-1 and TRBJ2-7; weak D call: TRBD1 (6 bases). V lost 4 bases and J lost 2, with 9 bases in between. The CDR3 loop spans 12 amino acids. CDR1 SQVTM and CDR2 ANQGSEA come from the germline V gene. This CDR3 is CSVAGQTYEQYF. The DNA of the CDR3 is TGCAGCGTTGCCGGACAGACCTACGAGCAGTACTTC.

This clonotype has just one count. A much larger clone lies a single base off, so this may be a read error. The chain is built from TRBV20-1 and TRBJ2-5; 12 bases map to TRBD2. V dropped 0 bases and J dropped 7; count of bases not matched to a gene: 15. This CDR3 contains 18 residues. Looked up from germline, CDR1 is DFQATT and CDR2 is SNEGSKA (reference sequence). CDR3 sequence: CSARDAIRTSGVEGTQYF. The CDR3 nucleotides are TGCAGTGCTAGAGATGCAATCCGGACTAGCGGGGTGGAGGGGACCCAGTACTTC.

This clonotype was detected ten times or more. The chain uses TRBV20-1 and TRBJ1-5, with D possibly being TRBD1 (6 bases). This CDR3 contains 12 residues. CDR1 is DFQATT, CDR2 SNEGSKA, per germline (reference sequence). V shed 7 bases and J shed 5 bases, with 12 bases lying between them. CDR3 coding DNA: TGCAGTGTTAAAACAGGGTATCAGCCCCAGCATTTT. This codes for CSVKTGYQPQHF.

At least ten counts were recorded for this clonotype. The chain carries TRBV20-1 and TRBJ1-1, with TRBD1 identical over 9 bases. The CDR3 contains 16 residues. V lost 6 bases and J lost 1; bases outside the gene matches: 12. Germline V lookup: CDR1 DFQATT, CDR2 SNEGSKA (reference sequence). The CDR3 region is CSAYGTGKNWNTEAFF. CDR3 nucleotides: TGCAGTGCCTACGGGACAGGGAAGAATTGGAACACTGAAGCTTTCTTT.

This clonotype was recorded at least ten times. This chain uses TRBV6-1 with TRBJ1-1; weak D call: TRBD1 (5 bases). Germline CDR1 and CDR2: MNHNS and SASEGT. V lost 6 bases, J lost 4 bases, and 21 bases lay in between. This CDR3 contains 16 residues. This CDR3 reads CASSFQGPRASTEAFF. In DNA, the CDR3 is TGTGCCAGCAGCTTCCAGGGACCTCGAGCCTCCACTGAAGCTTTCTTT.

Ten or more counts support this clonotype. The chain couples TRBV27 to TRBJ1-1, with D possibly TRBD1 on 6 matching bases. Germline CDR1 reads MNHEY; CDR2 reads SMNVEV (reference sequence). This CDR3 region has 13 residues. The V end lost 5 bases, the J end lost 4 bases, and 11 bases lay between the germline ends. In nucleotides, the CDR3 is TGTGCCAGCAGTGTGGGGGGCAGCACTGAAGCTTTCTTT. Translation: CASSVGGSTEAFF.

The rearrangement links TRBV13 to TRBJ2-3; D not certain. Trimming stripped 4 bases from V and 3 bases from J, with 8 bases between. From germline, CDR1 is PRHDT and CDR2 FYEKMQ (reference sequence). The CDR3 spans 13 residues. This CDR3 is CASSSFKTDTQYF. The CDR3 DNA reads TGTGCCAGCAGCTCATTCAAAACAGATACGCAGTATTTT.

There are many counts of this clonotype. The chain is built from TRBV11-3 and TRBJ1-1, with D maybe TRBD1 (5 bases). CDR1 and CDR2 from the germline V gene are SGHNT and YENEEA. The length of the CDR3 is 16 residues. The V end lost 1 base, the J end lost 0 bases, and 12 bases lay between the germline ends. CDR3: CASSLGAGNMNTEAFF. The CDR3 DNA reads as TGTGCCAGCAGCTTAGGCGCAGGGAACATGAACACTGAAGCTTTCTTT.